What follows are 9 T cell receptor beta chains derived from one specimen sequenced in a study of blood T cell repertoires in COVID-19. The repertoire was sequenced with immunoSEQ multiplex PCR; TCRdb's copy has only in-frame clones and lacks some. The table shows roughly 190,000 clones, with roughly 77% occurring only once. The specimen sequenced was PBMCs or T cells enriched from blood (not recorded which). The receptors originated from a woman between 50 and 59 years old with acute COVID-19.

V and J are TRBV27 and TRBJ1-6; 9 bases fit TRBD1. The CDR3 runs to 15 residues. Germline loops: CDR1 MNHEY, CDR2 SMNVEV (reference sequence). The junction had 8 bases not matched to a gene; V was cut back by 7 bases and J by 7 bases. The CDR3 spells CASTSPGTGNSPLHF. The CDR3 DNA reads TGTGCCAGCACCTCCCCCGGGACAGGGAATTCACCCCTCCACTTT.

V gene TRBV24-1 combines with J gene TRBJ2-1, with D possibly TRBD1 on 6 matching bases. Germline values: CDR1 KGHDR, CDR2 SFDVKD. V lost 0 bases to trimming and J lost 10 bases, with 18 bases between them. The CDR3 loop spans 16 amino acids. The CDR3 spells CATSDLYSVGTLEQFF. DNA for the CDR3: TGTGCCACCAGTGATTTGTATTCGGTTGGGACACTCGAGCAGTTCTTC.

The rearrangement uses TRBV10-3 and TRBJ2-5, with 9 positions matching TRBD1. The CDR3 runs to 15 residues. Germline V gene sequence: CDR1 ENHRY, CDR2 SYGVKD. J was trimmed by 2 bases and V by 2 bases; bases with no gene match: 3. The CDR3 reads CAISEPTGGQETQYF. The CDR3 nucleotides read TGTGCCATCAGTGAGCCGACAGGGGGACAAGAGACCCAGTACTTC.

The rearrangement uses TRBV7-8 and TRBJ1-1, with D uncertain. CDR1 is SGHVS and CDR2 is FQNEAQ in the germline V gene. The V and J ends lost 7 bases and 4 bases respectively, with 16 bases between them. CDR3 length: 14 residues. CDR3: CASTHKLAGTEAFF. DNA of the CDR3: TGTGCCAGCACCCACAAATTGGCGGGCACTGAAGCTTTCTTT.

This clone has only one observation. The gene calls are TRBV28 and TRBJ1-5, with no clear D. Trimming pared 8 bases from V and 4 bases from J, leaving 9 bases between. Germline V gene lookup returns CDR1 MDHEN and CDR2 SYDVKM. The CDR3 runs 12 residues. CDR3 DNA: TGTGCCAGCTTCTCGGGAAATCAGCCCCAGCATTTT. This translates into CASFSGNQPQHF.

This chain joins TRBV7-2 and TRBJ2-1; 8 bases match TRBD2. With V trimmed by 5 bases and J by 5 bases, 5 bases remained unmatched. Germline V lookup: CDR1 SGHTA, CDR2 FQGNSA. This CDR3 is 14 amino acids long. CDR3 residues: CASSRGGRNNEQFF. The CDR3 DNA is TGTGCCAGCAGCCGGGGGGGCCGGAACAATGAGCAGTTCTTC.

V usage is TRBV6-5 and J usage is TRBJ2-5; 7 bases map to TRBD1. Per the germline V gene, CDR1 is MNHEY and CDR2 is SVGAGI. Losses at the gene ends were 0 bases for V and 5 bases for J; bases not matched to a gene: 3. The CDR3 consists of 14 residues. In nucleotides, the CDR3 is TGTGCCAGCAGTTACTCGACAGGGTCGGAGACCCAGTACTTC. Translating gives CASSYSTGSETQYF.

The chain couples TRBV11-2 to TRBJ2-3; tentative D call: TRBD2 (6 bases). CDR3 size: 14 residues. Germline CDR1 reads SGHAT; CDR2 reads FQNNGV. Trimming stripped 1 base from V and 2 bases from J, with 7 bases between. In nucleotides, the CDR3 is TGTGCCAGCAGCTTAGCGGGGGTCACAGATACGCAGTATTTT. Protein sequence: CASSLAGVTDTQYF.

The gene calls are TRBV11-2 and TRBJ1-1, with D tentatively TRBD1 (6 bases). Germline V gene lookup returns CDR1 SGHAT and CDR2 FQNNGV. CDR3 length equals 14 residues. The V end was cut by 5 bases, the J end by 6 bases, with 16 bases between. The CDR3 region has the DNA TGTGCCAGCAGCGCCCCAACAGGGTACGCTGAAGCTTTCTTT. The encoded protein is CASSAPTGYAEAFF.